The subject of this entry is one TCR beta chain. These data belong to a study of blood T cell repertoires in COVID-19. Turning to the study itself: In each case, the material was cDNA or gDNA derived from T cells, B-cell-depleted T cells, or PBMCs.

Germline CDR1 and CDR2: SGHNT and YYREEE (reference sequence). CDR3 length equals 15 residues. V lost 0 bases to trimming and J lost 1 base, with 7 bases between them. Authors' analysis steps: Researchers report that nucleated cell counts were estimated from reference gene primer amplification. The protocol was immunoSEQ multiplex PCR, while the TCRdb copy is restricted to in-frame clones and leaves out a portion. That table gives V, J and clone size, and the DNA gave D and trimming. Of 150,000 to 200,000 clones in the sample, roughly 85% were seen once. Sequenced material: peripheral blood. The sequence was obtained from a man aged 55 to 70 with acute or convalescent COVID-19. The chain uses TRBV5-4 and TRBJ1-4, with D uncertain. In DNA form, the CDR3 reads TGTGCCAGCAGCTTGGGGGCGGGAACTAATGAAAAACTGTTTTTT. This translates into CASSLGAGTNEKLFF.